The 30 T cell receptor beta chains presented below share a single source sample, sequenced in a study of human T cells and chemical hapten exposure. Specified time point: healthy volunteer bleed at 2 weeks. Extraction yielded total RNA from whole blood (unfractionated). One entry per CDR3 protein results from TCRdb running MiXCR on the RACE reads. The sample lists over 85,000 distinct CDR3 sequences; about 8.7% were seen once. The material sequenced was whole blood. These receptors originate from a female donor in good health. Some clones in this sample may be carry-over from other donors' samples.

This clonotype was seen many times. This sequence joins TRBV24-1 and TRBJ2-1; D gene unclear. This CDR3 has 14 residues. V was shortened by 3 bases and J by 1 base, with 6 bases between the two germline ends. Per germline, CDR1 KGHDR and CDR2 SFDVKD. The DNA of the CDR3 is TGTGCCACCAGTGATCGGGTGTCCTACAATGAGCAGTTCTTC. Protein sequence: CATSDRVSYNEQFF.

In its sample, this clonotype was seen a few times. The chain carries TRBV23-1 and TRBJ2-7; weak D call: TRBD1 (5 bases). TRBV23-1 is treated as an ORF (open reading frame) with a function not yet certain. V dropped 5 bases and J dropped 1 base, with 12 bases sitting between them. The CDR3 loop spans 14 amino acids. In nucleotides, the CDR3 is TGCGCCAGCAGTAGGCAGGGCGATTCCTACGAGCAGTACTTC. The encoded protein is CASSRQGDSYEQYF.

This clonotype was seen more than once but under ten times. The V gene is TRBV12-3 or TRBV12-4, the J gene TRBJ1-5, with a weak D call TRBD1 (5 bases). The CDR3 length is 15 residues. The V end lost 3 bases, the J end lost 3 bases, and 12 bases lay between the germline ends. In DNA form, the CDR3 reads TGTGCCAGCAGTTTGCGGGGGACCGTCAATCAGCCCCAGCATTTT. Amino acid sequence: CASSLRGTVNQPQHF.

This chain uses TRBV5-4 with TRBJ1-2; a weak D match, TRBD1 (5 bases). CDR3 length: 14 amino acids. Germline V gives CDR1 SGHNT, CDR2 YYREEE (reference sequence). V was trimmed by 4 bases and J by 1 base, leaving 11 bases between them. The CDR3 bases are TGTGCCAGCAGCGCCGGACACCTTAACTATGGCTACACCTTC. It specifies CASSAGHLNYGYTF.

This clonotype was counted only a few times. This rearrangement joins TRBV25-1 to TRBJ2-7; D is uncertain. V lost 3 bases and J lost 3, with 6 bases in between. The length of the CDR3 is 12 residues. The germline V gene encodes CDR1 MGHDK and CDR2 SYGVNS. The CDR3 DNA follows: TGTGCCAGCAGTGACCCATACTACGAGCAGTACTTC. Its protein is CASSDPYYEQYF.

The gene calls are TRBV2 and TRBJ2-3, with D perhaps matching TRBD1 (5 bases). The length of the CDR3 is 13 residues. Germline CDR1 SNHLY, CDR2 FYNNEI. V shed 10 bases and J shed 4 bases, with 15 bases lying between them. For the CDR3, the DNA is TGTGCCACCCGTTTAGGGGTTGCAGATACGCAGTATTTT. Translated: CATRLGVADTQYF.

The chain uses TRBV27 and TRBJ2-1, with 8 bases aligning to TRBD2. The CDR3 is made up of 17 amino acids. Germline values: CDR1 MNHEY, CDR2 SMNVEV (reference sequence). The ends lost 2 bases at V and 6 bases at J; junction bases unmatched: 12. DNA of the CDR3: TGTGCCAGCAGTTTAATCAGGGCGGGAGGACCGGTCAATGAGCAGTTCTTC. It yields the protein CASSLIRAGGPVNEQFF.

This chain uses TRBV28 with TRBJ2-3; D might be TRBD2 (5 bases). The CDR3 covers 13 residues. From germline, CDR1 is MDHEN and CDR2 SYDVKM. V shed 9 bases and J shed 0 bases, with 10 bases lying between them. CDR3 in amino acids: CARRGFSTDTQYF. CDR3 in DNA: TGTGCCAGACGGGGTTTTAGCACAGATACGCAGTATTTT.

This clonotype was seen ten or more times. This chain joins TRBV4-2 and TRBJ1-4; no reliable D call. Germline V gene lookup returns CDR1 LGHNA and CDR2 YNFKEQ. Trimming pared 5 bases from V and 3 bases from J, leaving 13 bases between. The CDR3 is made up of 15 amino acids. CDR3 DNA: TGTGCCAGCAGCTCGACACCGGCGGCTAATGAAAAACTGTTTTTT. Translation: CASSSTPAANEKLFF.

This clonotype has only a few counts. The chain recombines TRBV6-5 with TRBJ2-7; D gene uncertain. Trimming took 0 bases from V and 0 from J, leaving 9 bases between them. In germline, CDR1 is MNHEY, CDR2 SVGAGI. This CDR3 is 15 amino acids long. The CDR3 protein is CASSYSRISSYEQYF. The CDR3, as DNA: TGTGCCAGCAGTTACTCTCGGATTAGCTCCTACGAGCAGTACTTC.

V usage is TRBV12-3 or TRBV12-4 and J usage is TRBJ2-7; D might be TRBD1 (6 bases). The V gene lost 4 bases and the J gene lost 9 bases, with 13 bases spanning the gap. The CDR3 totals 12 residues. The CDR3 is CASSWSGQRQYF. CDR3 DNA: TGTGCCAGCAGTTGGTCCGGACAGAGGCAGTACTTC.

In this sample, this clonotype turned up many times. This chain uses TRBV24-1 with TRBJ2-1, with 15 bases fitting TRBD2. V was pared by 5 bases and J by 9 bases, with 1 base of the junction left unmatched. Germline V gene lookup returns CDR1 KGHDR and CDR2 SFDVKD. CDR3 length equals 14 residues. CDR3 amino acids: CATSAGLAGGEQFF. The CDR3 region has the DNA TGTGCCACCAGTGCGGGACTAGCGGGAGGTGAGCAGTTCTTC.

This clonotype occurred many times. This sequence joins TRBV5-1 and TRBJ2-2, with 7 bases aligning to TRBD1. The ends lost 0 bases at V and 0 bases at J; junction bases unmatched: 2. Germline-derived CDR1 and CDR2 are SGHRS and YFSETQ. This CDR3 spans 16 amino acids. The CDR3 spells CASSLGDRTNTGELFF. The CDR3 DNA follows: TGCGCCAGCAGCTTGGGGGACAGAACGAACACCGGGGAGCTGTTTTTT. Full variable domain (remainder filled in from reference TRBV5-1 and TRBJ2-2): KAGVTQTPRYLIKTRGQQVTLSCSPISGHRSVSWYQQTPGQGLQFLFEYFSETQRNKGNFPGRFSGRQFSNSRSEMNVSTLELGDSALYLCASSLGDRTNTGELFFGEGSRLTVL.

This clonotype was detected many times. The chain links TRBV2 to TRBJ2-1; 9 bases fit TRBD2. There are 16 residues in the CDR3. Germline-derived CDR1 and CDR2 are SNHLY and FYNNEI. V lost 7 bases and J lost 8; bases outside the gene matches: 15. The CDR3 here is CASTALTSGLGDEQFF. In DNA, the CDR3 is TGTGCCAGCACCGCCTTGACTAGCGGCTTGGGTGATGAGCAGTTCTTC. The full variable domain, in which reference TRBV2 and TRBJ2-1 provide the parts outside the CDR3, is EPEVTQTPSHQVTQMGQEVILRCVPISNHLYFYWYRQILGQKVEFLVSFYNNEISEKSEIFDDQFSVERPDGSNFTLKIRSTKLEDSAMYFCASTALTSGLGDEQFFGPGTRLTVL.

This clonotype was detected a few times. This sequence joins TRBV5-1 and TRBJ2-6; the D is unclear. Looked up from germline, CDR1 is SGHRS and CDR2 is YFSETQ. The length of the CDR3 is 17 residues. Trimming removed 2 bases from V and 0 bases from J, with 12 bases in between. In nucleotides, the CDR3 is TGCGCCAGCAGCTTCCGGGTCACTTCCTCTGGGGCCAACGTCCTGACTTTC. This sequence encodes CASSFRVTSSGANVLTF. The complete variable domain, with remaining parts taken from reference TRBV5-1 and TRBJ2-6, reads KAGVTQTPRYLIKTRGQQVTLSCSPISGHRSVSWYQQTPGQGLQFLFEYFSETQRNKGNFPGRFSGRQFSNSRSEMNVSTLELGDSALYLCASSFRVTSSGANVLTFGAGSRLTVL.

A note on this clonotype: Since a much larger clone is just one base distant, this may be a read error. The chain carries TRBV30 and TRBJ1-1, with no clear D. CDR1 and CDR2 (germline): GTSNPN, SVGIG (reference sequence). The CDR3 has 14 amino acids. V lost 4 bases and J 1 base, leaving 13 bases between the germline ends. The CDR3 loop is CAWNPSAWNTEAFF. DNA of the CDR3: TGTGCCTGGAACCCCTCTGCGTGGAACACTGAAGCTTTCTTT. Together with reference TRBV30 and TRBJ1-1, the CDR3 gives the full variable domain: SQTIHQWPATLVQPVGSPLSLECTVEGTSNPNLYWYRQAAGRGLQLLFYSVGIGQISSEVPQNLSASRPQDRQFILSSKKLLLSDSGFYLCAWNPSAWNTEAFFGQGTRLTVV.

This chain uses TRBV5-1 with TRBJ2-7; 8 bases line up with TRBD2. Germline values: CDR1 SGHRS, CDR2 YFSETQ. The ends lost 0 bases at V and 0 bases at J; junction bases unmatched: 2. There are 15 residues in the CDR3. The CDR3 here is CASSLVSGISYEQYF. In DNA, the CDR3 is TGCGCCAGCAGCTTGGTTAGCGGGATCTCCTACGAGCAGTACTTC. Together with reference TRBV5-1 and TRBJ2-7, the CDR3 gives the full variable domain: KAGVTQTPRYLIKTRGQQVTLSCSPISGHRSVSWYQQTPGQGLQFLFEYFSETQRNKGNFPGRFSGRQFSNSRSEMNVSTLELGDSALYLCASSLVSGISYEQYFGPGTRLTVT.

DNA for the CDR3: TGTGCCAGTAGTATAAGGGGACAGCCCCAGCATTTT. Translated: CASSIRGQPQHF. The chain recombines TRBV19 with TRBJ1-5; possible D gene TRBD1, 5 bases. The CDR3 is 12 amino acids. V was pared by 2 bases and J by 7 bases, with 6 bases between. Germline CDR1 is LNHDA and CDR2 is SQIVND (reference sequence).

The sample holds a few counts of this clonotype. DNA of the CDR3: TGCAGTGCTAGAGATCCCGGGGGACAAATTAATTCACCCCTCCACTTT. This codes for CSARDPGGQINSPLHF. The V call is TRBV20-1, the J call TRBJ1-6, with a possible D match to TRBD1 (6 bases). V lost 0 bases to trimming and J lost 6 bases, with 15 bases between them. The CDR3 runs to 16 residues. The V gene's germline CDR1 is DFQATT and CDR2 SNEGSKA (reference sequence).

V gene TRBV20-1 combines with J gene TRBJ1-3; D perhaps matches TRBD1 (5 bases). This CDR3 contains 15 residues. CDR1 DFQATT and CDR2 SNEGSKA come from the germline V gene (reference sequence). V lost 0 bases, J lost 4 bases, and 13 bases lay in between. This CDR3 is CSARDVQGVGNTIYF. DNA for the CDR3: TGCAGTGCTAGAGATGTGCAGGGAGTGGGAAACACCATATATTTT.

This clonotype was found a few times. The rearrangement joins TRBV20-1 to TRBJ1-6; weak D call: TRBD1 (6 bases). The germline V and J ends were trimmed by 1 base and 5 bases, with 9 bases remaining between them. The CDR3 sequence is 14 residues long. CDR1 DFQATT and CDR2 SNEGSKA come from the germline V gene (reference sequence). This CDR3 reads CSARVQGDNSPLHF. CDR3 nucleotide sequence: TGCAGTGCTAGAGTACAGGGAGATAATTCACCCCTCCACTTT.

The chain links TRBV30 to TRBJ2-1, with D unresolved. This CDR3 comprises 11 residues. V was pared by 5 bases and J by 7 bases, with 9 bases between. CDR1 is GTSNPN and CDR2 is SVGIG in the germline V gene (reference sequence). As DNA, the CDR3 is TGTGCCTGGGCGAGTGGAAATGAGCAGTTCTTC. This translates into CAWASGNEQFF.

This clonotype was detected only a few times. J is TRBJ2-7 and V is TRBV29-1; tentatively, D is TRBD1 (6 bases). This CDR3 contains 11 residues. CDR1 SQVTM and CDR2 ANQGSEA come from the germline V gene. Trimming took 6 bases from V and 7 from J, leaving 13 bases between them. The CDR3 DNA follows: TGCAGCGTGGGCAGGGGTGGGGAGCAGTACTTC. It encodes CSVGRGGEQYF.

The rearrangement links TRBV10-2 to TRBJ1-2; no clear D. V gave up 0 bases and J gave up 4 bases, with 6 bases separating them. The CDR3 contains 13 residues. In germline, CDR1 is WSHSY, CDR2 SAAADI. The CDR3 protein is CASSESSGYGYTF. The CDR3 nucleotides read TGCGCCAGCAGTGAGTCCAGTGGCTATGGCTACACCTTC.

The chain has TRBV20-1 and TRBJ2-3, with 8 bases aligning to TRBD2. V gave up 2 bases and J gave up 0 bases; unmatched junction bases: 4. The CDR3 runs to 15 residues. Germline V gene lookup returns CDR1 DFQATT and CDR2 SNEGSKA (reference sequence). The CDR3 protein is CSARRPSGSTDTQYF. The CDR3, as DNA: TGCAGTGCTAGACGACCTAGCGGGAGCACAGATACGCAGTATTTT.

The chain carries TRBV25-1 and TRBJ1-1; the match to TRBD1 covers 7 bases. The CDR3 totals 17 residues. Germline loops: CDR1 MGHDK, CDR2 SYGVNS. The trim removed 4 bases at V and 1 base at J, leaving 12 bases unmatched. The CDR3 coding sequence is TGTGCCAGCAGTGTGGCACTGGGAGGGGGCGAGAACACTGAAGCTTTCTTT. Its translation: CASSVALGGGENTEAFF.

This clonotype appeared many times. The rearrangement uses TRBV2 and TRBJ2-7; D unresolved. Trimming took 4 bases from V and 4 from J, leaving 8 bases between them. CDR1 SNHLY and CDR2 FYNNEI come from the germline V gene. The CDR3 runs 12 residues. CDR3 sequence (DNA): TGTGCCAGCAGTGTGGCGCAGTACGAGCAGTACTTC. This gives the protein CASSVAQYEQYF.

The sample holds many counts of this clonotype. The chain recombines TRBV2 with TRBJ2-7; no firm D call. There are 13 residues in the CDR3. The V gene's germline CDR1 is SNHLY and CDR2 FYNNEI. Trimming pared 5 bases from V and 3 bases from J, leaving 11 bases between. CDR3 protein: CASSPRQNYEQYF. CDR3 nucleotides: TGTGCCAGCAGTCCCCGACAAAACTACGAGCAGTACTTC.

Only a few counts were recorded for this clonotype. This rearrangement joins TRBV29-1 to TRBJ2-3, with TRBD1 matching 11 bases. Germline V gene data show CDR1 as SQVTM and CDR2 as ANQGSEA. V shed 7 bases, J shed 2 bases, and the junction held 5 bases outside the gene matches. The CDR3 loop spans 14 amino acids. CDR3 sequence reads: CSAGTGGSTDTQYF. The CDR3 DNA is TGCAGCGCCGGGACAGGGGGTTCCACAGATACGCAGTATTTT.

This clonotype was seen only a few times. The chain recombines TRBV20-1 with TRBJ1-2; no clear D gene. Between the trimmed V and J ends, which lost 5 bases and 0 bases, there was a span of 13 bases. CDR1 and CDR2 (germline): DFQATT, SNEGSKA (reference sequence). This CDR3 spans 14 amino acids. The CDR3 loop reads CSAHGHTANYGYTF. DNA of the CDR3: TGCAGTGCTCACGGGCATACAGCTAACTATGGCTACACCTTC.